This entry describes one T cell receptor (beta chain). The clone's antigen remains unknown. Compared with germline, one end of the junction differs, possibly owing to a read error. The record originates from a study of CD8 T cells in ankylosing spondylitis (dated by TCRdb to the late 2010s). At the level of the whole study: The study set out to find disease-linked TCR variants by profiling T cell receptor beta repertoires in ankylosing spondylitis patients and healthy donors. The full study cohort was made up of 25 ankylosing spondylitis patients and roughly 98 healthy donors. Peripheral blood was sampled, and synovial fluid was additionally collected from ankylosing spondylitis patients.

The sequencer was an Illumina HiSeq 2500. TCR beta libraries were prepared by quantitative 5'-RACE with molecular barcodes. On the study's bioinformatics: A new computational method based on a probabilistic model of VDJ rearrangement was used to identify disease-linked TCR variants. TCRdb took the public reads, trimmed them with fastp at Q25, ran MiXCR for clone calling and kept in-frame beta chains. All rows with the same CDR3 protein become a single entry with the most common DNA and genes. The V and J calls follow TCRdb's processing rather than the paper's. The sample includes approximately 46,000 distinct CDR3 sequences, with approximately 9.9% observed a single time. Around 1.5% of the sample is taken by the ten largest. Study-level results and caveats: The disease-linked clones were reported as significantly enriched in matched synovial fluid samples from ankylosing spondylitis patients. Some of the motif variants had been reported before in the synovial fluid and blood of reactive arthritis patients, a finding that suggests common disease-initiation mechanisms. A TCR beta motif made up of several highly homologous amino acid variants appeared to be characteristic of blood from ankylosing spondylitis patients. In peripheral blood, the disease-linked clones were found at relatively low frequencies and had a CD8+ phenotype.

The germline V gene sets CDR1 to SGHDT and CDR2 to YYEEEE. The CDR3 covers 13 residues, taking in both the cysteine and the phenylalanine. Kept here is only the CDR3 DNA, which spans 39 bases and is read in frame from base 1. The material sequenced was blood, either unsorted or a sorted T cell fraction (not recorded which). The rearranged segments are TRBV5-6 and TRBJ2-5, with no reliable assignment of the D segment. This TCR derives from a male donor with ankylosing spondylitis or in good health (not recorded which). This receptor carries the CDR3 CASSSLEIETQYF. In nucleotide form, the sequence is TGTGCCAGTAGCTCCTTGGAGATAGAGACCCAGTACTTC.